Reported below is one T cell receptor (beta chain). The germline V and J ends were trimmed by 1 base and 6 bases, with 12 bases remaining between them. Germline V CDR1 and CDR2: SGHDN, FVKESK. The CDR3 loop spans 15 amino acids. Libraries were prepared by immunoSEQ multiplex PCR; TCRdb keeps only in-frame clonotypes and omits some of them. The sample lists 45,000 to 70,000 clones, around 80% seen once, with 8.2% in the top ten. This specimen comes from a study of blood T cell repertoires in COVID-19. The sample taken for sequencing was peripheral blood. V and J are TRBV14 and TRBJ1-4; D is ambiguous. The origin of this receptor is an elderly woman with acute or convalescent COVID-19. Here the CDR3 DNA reads TGTGCCAGCAGCCAAGTACACGGGAACGATGAAAAACTGTTTTTT. It translates to CASSQVHGNDEKLFF.